The entry below gives a single T cell receptor (beta chain) sequence along with its context. This entry is derived from a study of T cell clonotyping in hematopoietic cell transplantation. This CDR3 has 18 residues. The V and J ends lost 1 base and 1 base respectively, with 17 bases between them. CDR1 is SEHNR and CDR2 is FQNEAQ in the germline V gene (reference sequence). Profiled with immunoSEQ multiplex PCR; TCRdb holds only in-frame clones, not every one. The sample shows approximately 70,000 clones, roughly 93% of them seen only once. The clonotype originates from a man aged 45-65 years in good health. Some clones in this sample may be carry-over from other donors' samples. V and J are TRBV7-9 and TRBJ1-5; D may be TRBD1 (5 bases). Sequenced material: peripheral blood mononuclear cells. DNA for the CDR3: TGTGCCAGCAGCTTAGATCATGTGGGGGGGGGAAGCAATCAGCCCCAGCATTTT. It is translated as CASSLDHVGGGSNQPQHF.